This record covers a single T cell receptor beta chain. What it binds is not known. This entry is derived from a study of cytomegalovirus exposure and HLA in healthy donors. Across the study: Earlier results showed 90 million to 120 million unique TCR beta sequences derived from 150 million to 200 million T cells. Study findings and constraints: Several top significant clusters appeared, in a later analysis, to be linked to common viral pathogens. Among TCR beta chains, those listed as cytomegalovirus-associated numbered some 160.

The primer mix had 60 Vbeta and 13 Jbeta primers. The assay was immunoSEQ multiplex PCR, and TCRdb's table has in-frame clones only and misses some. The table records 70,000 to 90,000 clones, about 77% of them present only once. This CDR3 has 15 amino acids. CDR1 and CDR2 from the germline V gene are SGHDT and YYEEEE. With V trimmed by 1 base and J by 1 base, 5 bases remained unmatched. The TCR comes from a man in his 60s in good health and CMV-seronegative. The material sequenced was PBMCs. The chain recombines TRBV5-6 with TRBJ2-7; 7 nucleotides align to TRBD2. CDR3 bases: TGTGCCAGCAGCTTGTGGCTAGCGGATTCCTACGAGCAGTACTTC. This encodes CASSLWLADSYEQYF.